The present TCR beta chain was sequenced within a study of T cell responses to AZD1222 COVID-19 vaccine (TCRdb year 2021). Broadly, across the study: TCR sequencing covered over 230 trial participants: 200 to 220 given two doses of AZD1222 and about 26 given two doses of MenACWY control vaccine. Trial participants were enrolled into age subgroups of 18-55, 56-69 and 70-plus years, which contained roughly 150, 30 and 60 TCR-sequenced participants, respectively.

The CDR3 regions of human TCRbeta chains were analyzed by immunosequencing. In the source study's methods: Repertoire TCRs were matched against a reference library of SARS-CoV-2-specific TCRs generated with the MIRA antigen-specificity platform. Breadth meant the fraction of unique TCRs that were SARS-CoV-2-associated, whereas depth meant the fraction of total T cells that were SARS-CoV-2-associated. Using the MIRA data, each spike-specific TCR was assigned both to the spike region to which the TCR was reactive and to a CD4 or CD8 class. Log10-transformed breadth and depth values were compared by one-way ANOVA with Sidak's multiple comparisons tests. In TCRdb, the immuneACCESS table is reduced to in-frame sequences with V and J assigned. These tables do not hold every clone; where another copy was compared, an unresolved V gene accounts for under half, and the others remain unexplained. D and trimming come from the DNA, and the V and J calls and clone size come from that table. The sample profile shows some 250,000 clones; around 92% of them were found once. In total, the top ten clones hold less than 0.6% of the sample.

The germline V gene sets CDR1 to SGHTA and CDR2 to FQGTGA. The CDR3 sequence holds 16 residues, the cysteine and phenylalanine included. The only DNA kept is the CDR3, 48 bases in frame from the first base. V has 5 bases trimmed and J has 4 bases trimmed; junction bases matching no gene number 13. In light of the paper, this sample's time point label describes: about 28 days (+/-7) after the second vaccine dose. AZD1222 recipients whose second dose came at about 4 weeks and those whose second dose came at about 12 weeks were combined into one group, since spike-specific TCR depth and breadth did not differ between the two schedules. The vaccinee samples were drawn from two UK trials, COV001 and COV002, one of which was a single-blind randomized controlled phase 2/3 trial testing AZD1222 (ChAdOx1 nCoV-19) in healthy adults. Trial participant PBMC samples were collected at day 0 and day 28 after the second dose for TCRbeta chain sequencing.

What the study reported, not specific to this receptor: Reportedly, close to half of the unique spike-specific TCRs recognized epitopes lying outside the regions that are mutated in the B.1.351 and B.1.1.7 variants. In the small 56-69-year group, the increase in depth fell short of significance, most likely because of low power. Participants were mostly white British, with more females than males. The authors suggested clonal diversity may have been underestimated. The vaccine-associated CD4 TCRs covered the entire spike protein, and the dominant responses fell in regions 160-218 and 743-854. Only 5 to 7 AZD1222 recipients were SARS-CoV-2 seropositive at baseline, limiting conclusions about previously exposed vaccinees. Because no day 14 peak-response samples were available, the repertoires could be characterized only after the peak T cell response. A significant rise in spike-specific TCR breadth and depth was observed after two AZD1222 doses relative to day 0 and relative to MenACWY recipients.

As for this clone: This receptor's antigen is unknown. Base qualities are not at hand, and no much larger clone is one base apart.

The chain was built from TRBV7-3 and TRBJ2-5, and TRBD2 aligns with 7 junction nucleotides. The material was peripheral blood, obtained 28 days after the second AZD1222 dose. The TCR originated in an adult who received the AZD1222 COVID-19 vaccine. The DNA is TGTGCCAGCAGCCTCCACCCCCGGGGGGTGGGAGAGACCCAGTACTTC. Its amino acids are CASSLHPRGVGETQYF. The CDR3, completed at both ends by the reference TRBV7-3 and TRBJ2-5 genes, gives the full variable domain GAGVSQTPSNKVTEKGKYVELRCDPISGHTALYWYRQSLGQGPEFLIYFQGTGAADDSGLPNDRFFAVRPEGSVSTLKIQRTERGDSAVYLCASSLHPRGVGETQYFGPGTRLLVL.